A selection of T cell receptor beta chains follows, all from one sample in a study of beta chain features in type 1 diabetes. Assay: immunoSEQ multiplex PCR; the TCRdb copy retains only in-frame clones and omits some. The sample lists about 52,000 clones; roughly 41% were seen once. The specimen was Tregs from blood. Receptors originate from a young man with type 1 diabetes. CDR3s include the opening cysteine and the closing phenylalanine or tryptophan. D genes are given only for firm matches. Not all rows give a size; the values are once, few, many and, for expanded clones, a class.

>NA|NA|TRBV2|TRBJ1-2
CASSNQQYYGYTF
TGTGCCAGCTCGAACCAACAGTACTATGGCTACACCTTC
>few|NA|TRBV29-1|TRBJ2-2
CSAGLSTGELFF
TGCAGCGCCGGACTTTCCACCGGGGAGCTGTTTTTT
>few|TRBD1|TRBV2|TRBJ2-2
CASSRQGTAGELFF
TGTGCCAGCAGCCGACAGGGGACCGCCGGGGAGCTGTTTTTT
>NA|TRBD2|TRBV5-5|TRBJ2-7
CASTLGGTFEQYF
TGTGCCAGCACCCTGGGGGGGACGTTCGAGCAGTACTTC
>NA|NA|TRBV14|TRBJ2-2
CASSQQGGELFF
TGTGCCAGCAGCCAACAGGGCGGGGAGCTGTTTTTT
>NA|TRBD2|TRBV28|TRBJ2-2
CASSSLLSGRAKRGELFF
TGTGCCAGCAGTTCCCTCTTGAGTGGGAGGGCTAAGAGGGGGGAGCTGTTTTTT
>few|NA|TRBV29-1|TRBJ2-1
CSVEVLSDEQFF
TGCAGCGTTGAAGTGTTGTCTGATGAGCAGTTCTTC
>NA|NA|TRBV5-1|TRBJ2-3
CASSLVTGKDTQYF
TGCGCCAGCAGCTTGGTCACCGGGAAAGATACGCAGTATTTT
>few|TRBD2|TRBV27|TRBJ2-1
CASKTSGSRAVNEQFF
TGTGCCAGCAAAACTAGCGGGAGTAGGGCGGTGAATGAGCAGTTCTTC
>NA|NA|TRBV2|TRBJ2-3
CASSEQGGATDTQYF
TGTGCCAGCAGTGAACAAGGGGGTGCGACAGATACGCAGTATTTT
>NA|TRBD2|TRBV11-2|TRBJ2-1
CASAQGLAENEQFF
TGTGCCAGCGCGCAGGGACTAGCGGAAAATGAGCAGTTCTTC
>NA|NA|TRBV6-1|TRBJ1-4
CASRLEEKLFF
TGTGCCAGCAGGTTAGAAGAAAAACTGTTTTTT
>few|TRBD2|TRBV7-3|TRBJ2-1
CASSLGRLAGGEEQFF
TGTGCCAGCAGCTTAGGGAGGCTAGCGGGAGGGGAAGAGCAGTTCTTC
>NA|TRBD1|TRBV5-1|TRBJ2-6
CASSVGQGSSGANVLTF
TGCGCCAGCAGCGTAGGACAGGGGAGCTCTGGGGCCAACGTCCTGACTTTC
>NA|NA|TRBV2|TRBJ1-2
CASTEEGRLYGYTF
TGTGCCAGCACGGAGGAGGGGCGCCTATATGGCTACACCTTC
>NA|TRBD1|TRBV5-1|TRBJ1-5
CASSLTGEHNQPQHF
TGCGCCAGCAGCTTGACAGGGGAGCATAATCAGCCCCAGCATTTT
>once|TRBD1|TRBV5-4|TRBJ2-3
CASSLVGTADTQYF
TGTGCCAGCAGCTTGGTTGGGACAGCAGATACGCAGTATTTT
>NA|TRBD2|TRBV7-9|TRBJ2-5
CASSWSPGTSYETQYF
TGTGCCAGCAGCTGGAGTCCCGGGACTAGTTATGAGACCCAGTACTTC
>few|NA|TRBV18|TRBJ2-1
CASSPTRGRADNEQFF
TGTGCCAGCTCACCCACGAGGGGGAGGGCCGACAATGAGCAGTTCTTC